This T cell receptor beta chain was captured in a study of esophageal squamous cell carcinoma under preoperative chemotherapy. Across the whole study: Samples included peripheral blood T cells as well as tumor-infiltrating lymphocytes.

As to time point: before preoperative PTX-NDP chemotherapy. Patients received paclitaxel-nedaplatin as preoperative chemotherapy before surgery. One entry per CDR3 protein, called by TCRdb with MiXCR from the PCR reads. The sample includes some 30,000 distinct CDR3 sequences, roughly half of them seen just once. On this clonotype itself: Antigen unknown.

Study results and limitations: Paclitaxel-nedaplatin therapy caused immediate, substantial clonotype frequency changes. After treatment, tumor-infiltrating lymphocytes seemed to come partly from incoming peripheral T cells, not only local changes.

Sampling was done from a patient given preoperative chemotherapy. This receptor was obtained from a human donor with esophageal squamous cell carcinoma. The donor label of this sample is uncertain.

This chain's CDR3 is CASRIRTGISTDTQYF. In nucleotides, the CDR3 is TGTGCCAGCAGAATCCGGACAGGTATTAGCACAGATACGCAGTATTTT. The chain links TRBV6-1 to TRBJ2-3; 7 bases match TRBD1. Trimming at V came to 6 bases and at J to 0 bases, leaving 9 bases not matched to a gene. The CDR3 has 16 amino acids. Germline V gene sequence: CDR1 MNHNS, CDR2 SASEGT.